This is a list of T cell receptor beta chains from one sample in a study of blood T cells in healthy people across ages. TCRdb independently ran MiXCR on the 5' RACE reads; one entry per CDR3 protein. This sample has about 1.6 million distinct CDR3 sequences, with about 35% found just once. Sequenced material: blood. All receptors come from a woman in her 30s in good health. Both conserved end residues are part of each CDR3. A D gene is named only where the DNA matches it firmly. Expanded clones are given a class, and other clones once, few, many or no size at all.

>TRBD1|few|TRBJ2-1|TRBV11-1
CASSLGGQGIIYNEQFF
TGTGCCAGCAGCTTAGGGGGACAGGGAATAATTTACAATGAGCAGTTCTTC
>TRBD2|-|TRBJ2-5|TRBV27
CASSVTSGETQYF
TGTGCCAGCAGTGTGACTAGCGGAGAGACCCAGTACTTC
>TRBD1|-|TRBJ1-6|TRBV6-1
CASSEAWGQGYSPLHF
TGTGCCAGCAGTGAAGCTTGGGGACAGGGGTACTCACCCCTCCACTTT
>-|-|TRBJ2-1|TRBV2
CASSATGIGNEQFF
TGTGCCAGCAGTGCGACGGGGATAGGCAATGAGCAGTTCTTC
>-|-|TRBJ2-7|TRBV28
CASSLTLNEQYF
TGTGCCAGCAGTTTAACTCTAAACGAGCAGTACTTC
>TRBD2|few|TRBJ2-7|TRBV11-2
CASSLASGRVYEQYF
TGTGCCAGCAGCTTAGCTAGCGGGAGGGTCTACGAGCAGTACTTC
>TRBD1|once|TRBJ1-2|TRBV6-2/TRBV6-3
CASTVVGQNYGYTF
TGTGCCAGCACCGTGGTGGGACAGAACTATGGCTACACCTTC
>-|-|TRBJ2-7|TRBV19
CASSIFRGATYEQYF
TGTGCCAGTAGTATTTTTCGGGGGGCCACCTACGAGCAGTACTTC
>-|-|TRBJ2-1|TRBV7-6
CASSLVPGQSSYNEQFF
TGTGCCAGCAGCTTAGTGCCGGGGCAGAGCTCCTACAATGAGCAGTTCTTC
>TRBD2|few|TRBJ2-7|TRBV5-1
CASSTDRPGREQYF
TGCGCCAGCAGCACGGACCGCCCCGGGAGGGAGCAGTACTTC
>-|-|TRBJ2-4|TRBV5-1
CASSPGTIGNIQYF
TGCGCCAGCAGCCCGGGGACAATTGGAAACATTCAGTACTTC
>TRBD1|-|TRBJ1-4|TRBV5-6
CASSLARGANEKLFF
TGTGCCAGCAGCTTGGCCAGGGGGGCTAATGAAAAACTGTTTTTT
>TRBD1|many|TRBJ2-7|TRBV28
CASSSAGQETYEQYF
TGTGCCAGCAGTTCGGCGGGACAGGAAACCTACGAGCAGTACTTC
>-|-|TRBJ2-5|TRBV2
CASRARREEETQYF
TGTGCCAGCAGGGCACGGAGGGAGGAGGAGACCCAGTACTTC
>TRBD2|-|TRBJ2-5|TRBV4-1
CASRGEGTSGRNQETQYF
TGCGCCAGCAGGGGTGAAGGGACTAGCGGGAGAAACCAAGAGACCCAGTACTTC
>-|few|TRBJ2-3|TRBV29-1
CSVGGPGTQVLTDTQYF
TGCAGCGTTGGGGGACCAGGGACACAAGTTCTCACAGATACGCAGTATTTT
>TRBD1|few|TRBJ1-2|TRBV29-1
CSVDLQGYGYTF
TGCAGCGTTGACCTACAGGGGTATGGCTACACCTTC
>TRBD1|-|TRBJ1-2|TRBV2
CASNPAQGASGYTF
TGTGCCAGCAACCCTGCGCAGGGGGCTTCTGGCTACACCTTC
>TRBD1|-|TRBJ2-7|TRBV12-3/TRBV12-4
CASSVTGSPAYEQYF
TGTGCCAGCAGTGTGACAGGGAGTCCGGCCTACGAGCAGTACTTC
>TRBD1|few|TRBJ2-1|TRBV6-5
CASSYSRDRYNEQFF
TGTGCCAGCAGTTACTCCAGGGACAGGTACAATGAGCAGTTCTTC